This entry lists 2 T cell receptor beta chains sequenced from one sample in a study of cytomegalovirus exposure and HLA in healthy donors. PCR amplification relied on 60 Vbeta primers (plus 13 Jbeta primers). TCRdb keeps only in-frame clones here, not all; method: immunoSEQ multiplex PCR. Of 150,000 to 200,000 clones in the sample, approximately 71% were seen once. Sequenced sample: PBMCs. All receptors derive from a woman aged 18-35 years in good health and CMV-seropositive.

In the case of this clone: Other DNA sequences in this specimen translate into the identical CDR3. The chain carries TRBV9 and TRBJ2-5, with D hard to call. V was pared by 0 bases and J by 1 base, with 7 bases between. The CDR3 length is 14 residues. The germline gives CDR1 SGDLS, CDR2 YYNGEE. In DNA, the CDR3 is TGTGCCAGCAGCGTAGCTGGCAGCCAAGAGACCCAGTACTTC. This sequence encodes CASSVAGSQETQYF.

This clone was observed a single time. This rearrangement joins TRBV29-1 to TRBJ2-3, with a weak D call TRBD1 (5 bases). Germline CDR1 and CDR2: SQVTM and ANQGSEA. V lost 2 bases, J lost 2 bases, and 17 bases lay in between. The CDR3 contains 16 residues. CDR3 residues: CSVEFPPGQNTDTQYF. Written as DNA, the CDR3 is TGCAGCGTTGAATTCCCCCCAGGGCAGAACACAGATACGCAGTATTTT.